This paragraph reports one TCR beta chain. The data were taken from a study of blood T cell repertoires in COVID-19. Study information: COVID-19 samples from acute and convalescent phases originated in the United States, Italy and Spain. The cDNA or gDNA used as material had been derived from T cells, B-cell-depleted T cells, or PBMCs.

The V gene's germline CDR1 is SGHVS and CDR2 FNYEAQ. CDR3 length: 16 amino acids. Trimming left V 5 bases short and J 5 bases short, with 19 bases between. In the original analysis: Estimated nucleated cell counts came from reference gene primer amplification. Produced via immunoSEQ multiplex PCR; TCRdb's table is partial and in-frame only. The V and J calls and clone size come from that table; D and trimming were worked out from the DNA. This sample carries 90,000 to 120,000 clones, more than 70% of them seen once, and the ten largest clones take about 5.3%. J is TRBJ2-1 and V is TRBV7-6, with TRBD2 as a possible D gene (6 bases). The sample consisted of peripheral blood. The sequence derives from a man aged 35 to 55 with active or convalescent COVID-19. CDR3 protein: CASSRSIGGINNEQFF. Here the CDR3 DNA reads TGTGCCAGCAGCCGATCCATTGGGGGGATAAACAATGAGCAGTTCTTC.